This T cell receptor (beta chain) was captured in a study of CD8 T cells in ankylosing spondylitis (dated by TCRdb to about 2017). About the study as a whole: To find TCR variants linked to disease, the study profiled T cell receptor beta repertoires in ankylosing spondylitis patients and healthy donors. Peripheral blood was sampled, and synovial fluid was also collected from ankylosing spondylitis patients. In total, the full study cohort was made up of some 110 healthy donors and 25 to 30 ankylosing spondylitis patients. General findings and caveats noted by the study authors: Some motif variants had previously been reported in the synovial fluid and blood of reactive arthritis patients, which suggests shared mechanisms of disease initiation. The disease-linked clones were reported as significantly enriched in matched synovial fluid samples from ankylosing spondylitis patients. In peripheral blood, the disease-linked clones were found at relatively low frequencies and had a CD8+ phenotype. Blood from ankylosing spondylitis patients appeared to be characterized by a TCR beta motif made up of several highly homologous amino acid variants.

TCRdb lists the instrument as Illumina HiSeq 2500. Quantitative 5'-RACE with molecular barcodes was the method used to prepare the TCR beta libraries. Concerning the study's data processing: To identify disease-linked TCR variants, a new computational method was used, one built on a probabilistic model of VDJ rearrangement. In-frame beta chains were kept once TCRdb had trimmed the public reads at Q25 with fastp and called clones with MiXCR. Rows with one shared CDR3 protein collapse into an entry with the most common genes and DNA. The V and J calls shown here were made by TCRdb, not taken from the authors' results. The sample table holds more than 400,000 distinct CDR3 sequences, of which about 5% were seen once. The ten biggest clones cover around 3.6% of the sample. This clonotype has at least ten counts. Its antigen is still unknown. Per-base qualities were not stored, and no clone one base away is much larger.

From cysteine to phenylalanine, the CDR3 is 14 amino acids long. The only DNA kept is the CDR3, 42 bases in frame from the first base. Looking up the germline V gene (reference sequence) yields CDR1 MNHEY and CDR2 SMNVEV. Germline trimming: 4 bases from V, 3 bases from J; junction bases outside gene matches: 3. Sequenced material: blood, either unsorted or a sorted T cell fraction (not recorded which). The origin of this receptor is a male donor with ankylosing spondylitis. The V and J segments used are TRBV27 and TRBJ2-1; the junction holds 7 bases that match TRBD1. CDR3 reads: CASSSAGGYNEQFF. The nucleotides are TGTGCCAGCAGTTCGGCAGGGGGCTACAATGAGCAGTTCTTC.